This T cell receptor beta chain emerged from a study of PD-L1 blockade in urothelial cancer. In the study overall: T cells were recovered from blood samples at a median of 141,255.

The authors spiked synthetic TCR analog templates into each PCR. TCRdb's table, derived via immunoSEQ multiplex PCR, lists solely in-frame clones and lacks some. The sample carries around 62,000 clones, about nine tenths recorded once. Time point here: peripheral blood 6 weeks after treatment start. The sequence was collected from a man aged 55-75 years with urothelial cancer. Sample: PBMCs, taken around atezolizumab (anti-PD-L1) treatment.

The CDR3 spells CASSLVGASSYEQYF. CDR3 in DNA: TGCGCCAGCAGCTTGGTAGGGGCGAGCTCCTACGAGCAGTACTTC. The rearrangement links TRBV5-1 to TRBJ2-7, with a weak D call TRBD1 (5 bases). Germline V CDR1 and CDR2: SGHRS, YFSETQ. V was clipped by 0 bases and J by 0 bases, with 10 bases between them. The CDR3 runs to 15 residues.